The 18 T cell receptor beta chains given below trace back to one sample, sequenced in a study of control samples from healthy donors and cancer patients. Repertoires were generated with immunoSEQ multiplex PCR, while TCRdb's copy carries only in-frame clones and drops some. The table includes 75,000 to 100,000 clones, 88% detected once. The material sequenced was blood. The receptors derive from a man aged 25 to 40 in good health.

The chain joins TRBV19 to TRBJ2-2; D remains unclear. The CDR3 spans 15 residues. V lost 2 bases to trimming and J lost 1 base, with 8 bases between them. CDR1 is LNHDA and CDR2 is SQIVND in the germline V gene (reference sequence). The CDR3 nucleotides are TGTGCCAGTAGTATATTATTCGGGAACACCGGGGAGCTGTTTTTT. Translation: CASSILFGNTGELFF.

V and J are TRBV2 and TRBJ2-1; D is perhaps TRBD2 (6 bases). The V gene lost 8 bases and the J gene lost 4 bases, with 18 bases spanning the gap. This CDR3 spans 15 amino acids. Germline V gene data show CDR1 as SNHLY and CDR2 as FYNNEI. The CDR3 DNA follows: TGTGCCAGCTCCGTCACCCGGGGGAAATACAATGAGCAGTTCTTC. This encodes CASSVTRGKYNEQFF.

Here the CDR3 reads CASSGMGDGGYTF. The CDR3 bases are TGCGCCAGCAGCGGGATGGGGGATGGTGGCTACACCTTC. The V gene is TRBV5-1, the J gene TRBJ1-2; D possibly corresponds to TRBD1 (5 bases). The CDR3 has 13 residues. Germline V gene data show CDR1 as SGHRS and CDR2 as YFSETQ. V was pared by 4 bases and J by 7 bases, with 14 bases between. Full variable domain (remainder filled in from reference TRBV5-1 and TRBJ1-2): KAGVTQTPRYLIKTRGQQVTLSCSPISGHRSVSWYQQTPGQGLQFLFEYFSETQRNKGNFPGRFSGRQFSNSRSEMNVSTLELGDSALYLCASSGMGDGGYTFGSGTRLTVV.

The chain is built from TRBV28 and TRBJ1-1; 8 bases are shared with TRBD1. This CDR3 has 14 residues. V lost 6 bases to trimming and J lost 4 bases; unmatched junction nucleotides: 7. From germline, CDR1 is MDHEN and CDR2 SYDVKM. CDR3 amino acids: CASRRTGGSTEAFF. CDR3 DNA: TGTGCCAGCAGGAGAACAGGGGGTAGCACTGAAGCTTTCTTT.

The CDR3 is CAWSVRNSGQPQHF. In DNA, the CDR3 is TGTGCCTGGAGTGTACGTAATAGCGGTCAGCCCCAGCATTTT. V and J are TRBV30 and TRBJ1-5; no firm D call. This CDR3 contains 14 residues. Germline-derived CDR1 and CDR2 are GTSNPN and SVGIG (reference sequence). Trimming left V 0 bases short and J 6 bases short, with 12 bases between.

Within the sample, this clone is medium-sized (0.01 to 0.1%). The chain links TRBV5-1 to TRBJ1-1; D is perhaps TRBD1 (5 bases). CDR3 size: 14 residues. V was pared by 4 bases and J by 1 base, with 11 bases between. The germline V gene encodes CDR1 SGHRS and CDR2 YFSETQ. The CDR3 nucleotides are TGCGCCAGCAGCCTCGACGGGACGAACACTGAAGCTTTCTTT. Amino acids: CASSLDGTNTEAFF.

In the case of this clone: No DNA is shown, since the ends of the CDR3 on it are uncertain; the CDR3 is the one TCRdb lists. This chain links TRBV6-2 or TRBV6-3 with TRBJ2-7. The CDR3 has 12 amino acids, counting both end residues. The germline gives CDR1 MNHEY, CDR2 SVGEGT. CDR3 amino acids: CASSYFGNEAYF.

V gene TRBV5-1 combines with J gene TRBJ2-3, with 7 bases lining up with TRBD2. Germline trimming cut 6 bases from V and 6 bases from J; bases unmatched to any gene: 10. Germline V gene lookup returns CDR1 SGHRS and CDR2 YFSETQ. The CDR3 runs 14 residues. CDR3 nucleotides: TGCGCCAGCATAGGTGGGGCGGGAGCCGATACGCAGTATTTT. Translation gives CASIGGAGADTQYF.

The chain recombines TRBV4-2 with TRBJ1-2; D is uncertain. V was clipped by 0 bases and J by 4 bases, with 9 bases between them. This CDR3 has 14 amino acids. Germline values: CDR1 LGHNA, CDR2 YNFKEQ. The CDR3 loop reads CASSQELLVYGYTF. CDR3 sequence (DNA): TGTGCCAGCAGCCAAGAGCTTCTCGTCTATGGCTACACCTTC.

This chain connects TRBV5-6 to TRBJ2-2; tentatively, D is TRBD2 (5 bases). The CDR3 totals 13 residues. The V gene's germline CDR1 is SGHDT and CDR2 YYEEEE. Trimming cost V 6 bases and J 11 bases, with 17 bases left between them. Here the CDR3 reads CASTGNPGNELFF. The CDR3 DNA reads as TGTGCCAGCACCGGGAACCCCGGGAACGAGCTGTTTTTT.

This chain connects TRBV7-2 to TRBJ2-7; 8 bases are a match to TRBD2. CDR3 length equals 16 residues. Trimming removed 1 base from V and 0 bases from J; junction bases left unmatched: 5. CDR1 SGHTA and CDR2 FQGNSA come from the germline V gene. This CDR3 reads CASSLERSGSSYEQYF. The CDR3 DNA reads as TGTGCCAGCAGCTTAGAACGGAGCGGGAGCTCCTACGAGCAGTACTTC.

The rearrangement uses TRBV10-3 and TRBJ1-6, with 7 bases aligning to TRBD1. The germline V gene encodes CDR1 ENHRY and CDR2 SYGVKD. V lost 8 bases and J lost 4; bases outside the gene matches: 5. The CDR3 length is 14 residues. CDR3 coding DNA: TGTGCCATCGGACAGGAAAATTATAATTCACCCCTCCACTTT. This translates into CAIGQENYNSPLHF.

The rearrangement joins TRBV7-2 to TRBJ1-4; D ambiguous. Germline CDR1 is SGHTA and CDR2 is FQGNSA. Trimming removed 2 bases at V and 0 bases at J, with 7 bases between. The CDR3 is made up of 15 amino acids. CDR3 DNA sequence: TGTGCCAGCAGCTTAAGACGGGCAACTAATGAAAAACTGTTTTTT. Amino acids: CASSLRRATNEKLFF.

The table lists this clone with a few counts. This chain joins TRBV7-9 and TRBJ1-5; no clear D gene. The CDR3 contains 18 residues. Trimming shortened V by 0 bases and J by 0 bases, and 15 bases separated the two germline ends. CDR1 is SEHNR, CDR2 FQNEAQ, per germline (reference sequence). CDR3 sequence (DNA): TGTGCCAGCAGCTTAGCCTTGGATAGTTTTAATAGCAATCAGCCCCAGCATTTT. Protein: CASSLALDSFNSNQPQHF.

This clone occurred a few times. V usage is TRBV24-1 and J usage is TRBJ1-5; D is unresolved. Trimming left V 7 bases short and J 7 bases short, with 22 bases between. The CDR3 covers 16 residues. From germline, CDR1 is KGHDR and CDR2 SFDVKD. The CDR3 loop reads CATRLTGPIFGQPQHF. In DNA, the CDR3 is TGTGCCACCAGGTTAACCGGGCCTATATTTGGGCAGCCCCAGCATTTT.

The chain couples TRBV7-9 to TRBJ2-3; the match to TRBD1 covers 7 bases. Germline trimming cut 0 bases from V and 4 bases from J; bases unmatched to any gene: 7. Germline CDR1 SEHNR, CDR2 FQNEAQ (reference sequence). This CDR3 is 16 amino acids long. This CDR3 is CASSLATNTGADTQYF. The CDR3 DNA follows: TGTGCCAGCAGCTTAGCTACAAATACAGGGGCAGATACGCAGTATTTT.

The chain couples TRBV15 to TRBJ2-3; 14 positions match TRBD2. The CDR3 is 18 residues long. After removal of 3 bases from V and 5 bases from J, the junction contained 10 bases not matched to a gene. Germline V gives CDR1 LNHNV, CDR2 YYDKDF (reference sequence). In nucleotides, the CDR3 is TGTGCCACCAGCAGGGACCAGGGACTAGCGGGAGATAAAGATACGCAGTATTTT. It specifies CATSRDQGLAGDKDTQYF.

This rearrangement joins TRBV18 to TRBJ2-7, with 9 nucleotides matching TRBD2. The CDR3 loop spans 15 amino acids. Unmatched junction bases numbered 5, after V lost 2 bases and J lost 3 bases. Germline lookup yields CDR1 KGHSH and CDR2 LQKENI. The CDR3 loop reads CASSPGSGRVYEQYF. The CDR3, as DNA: TGTGCCAGCTCACCAGGTAGCGGGAGAGTCTACGAGCAGTACTTC.